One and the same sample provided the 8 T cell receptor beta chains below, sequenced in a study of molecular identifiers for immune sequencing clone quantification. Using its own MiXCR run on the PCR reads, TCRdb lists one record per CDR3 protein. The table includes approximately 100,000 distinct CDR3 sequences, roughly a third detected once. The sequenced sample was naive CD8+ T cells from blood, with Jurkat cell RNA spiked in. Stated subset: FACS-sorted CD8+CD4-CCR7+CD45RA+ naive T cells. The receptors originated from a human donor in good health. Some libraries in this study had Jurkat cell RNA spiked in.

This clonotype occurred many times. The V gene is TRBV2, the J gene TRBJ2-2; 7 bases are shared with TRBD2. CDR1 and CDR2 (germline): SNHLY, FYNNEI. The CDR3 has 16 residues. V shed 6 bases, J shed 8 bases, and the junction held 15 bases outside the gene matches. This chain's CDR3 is CASSPRGSGYGGELFF. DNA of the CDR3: TGTGCCAGCAGCCCCCGCGGTAGCGGGTACGGAGGGGAGCTGTTTTTT.

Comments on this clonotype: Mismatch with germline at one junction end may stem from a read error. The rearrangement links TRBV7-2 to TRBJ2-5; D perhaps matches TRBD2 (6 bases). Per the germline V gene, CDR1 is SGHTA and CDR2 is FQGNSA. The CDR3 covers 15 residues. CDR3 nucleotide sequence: TGTGCCAGCAGCTCCCGGGACTCCCGTGGTGAGACCCAGTGCTTC. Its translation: CASSSRDSRGETQCF.

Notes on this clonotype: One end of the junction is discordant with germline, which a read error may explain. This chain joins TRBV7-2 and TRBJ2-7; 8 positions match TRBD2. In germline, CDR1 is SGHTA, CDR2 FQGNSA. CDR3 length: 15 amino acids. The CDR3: CASCFVPGGPGEQYF. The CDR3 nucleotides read TGTGCCAGCTGCTTTGTGCCGGGAGGGCCGGGGGAGCAGTACTTC. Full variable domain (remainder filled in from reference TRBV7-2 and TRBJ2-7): GAGVSQSPSNKVTEKGKDVELRCDPISGHTALYWYRQSLGQGLEFLIYFQGNSAPDKSGLPSDRFSAERTGGSVSTLTIQRTQQEDSAVYLCASCFVPGGPGEQYFGPGTRLTVT.

In nucleotides, the CDR3 is TGTGCCAGCAGTTTTGCAACTAGCGCCTACGAGCAGTACTTC. Residues: CASSFATSAYEQYF. This chain links TRBV27 with TRBJ2-7; 7 positions agree with TRBD2. Germline values: CDR1 MNHEY, CDR2 SMNVEV (reference sequence). V was clipped by 3 bases and J by 2 bases; unmatched bases: 4. The length of the CDR3 is 14 residues.

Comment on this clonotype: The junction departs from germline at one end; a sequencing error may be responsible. The CDR3 is CASSATGTADAELYF. CDR3 bases: TGTGCCAGCAGCGCAACTGGGACTGCGGACGCCGAGCTGTACTTC. This chain links TRBV9 with TRBJ2-7; D might be TRBD2 (6 bases). Germline loops: CDR1 SGDLS, CDR2 YYNGEE. This CDR3 has 15 amino acids.

This CDR3 is CATTNMWSSYNEQFF. DNA of the CDR3: TGTGCCACGACAAACATGTGGAGCTCCTACAATGAGCAGTTCTTC. This chain uses TRBV15 with TRBJ2-1, with D hard to call. The CDR3 is made up of 15 amino acids. Trimming pared 9 bases from V and 0 bases from J, leaving 15 bases between. Germline CDR1 is LNHNV and CDR2 is YYDKDF (reference sequence).

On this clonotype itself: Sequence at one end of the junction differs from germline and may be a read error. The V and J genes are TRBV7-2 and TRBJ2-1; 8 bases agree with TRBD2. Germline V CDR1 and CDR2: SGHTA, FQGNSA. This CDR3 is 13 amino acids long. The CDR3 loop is CASSYGTRNAQFF. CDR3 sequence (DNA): TGTGCCAGCAGCTATGGGACTAGAAATGCGCAGTTCTTC.

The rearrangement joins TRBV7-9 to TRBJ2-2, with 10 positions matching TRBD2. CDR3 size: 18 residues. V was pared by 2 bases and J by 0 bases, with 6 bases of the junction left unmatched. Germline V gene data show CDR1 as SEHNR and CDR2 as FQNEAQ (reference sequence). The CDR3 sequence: CASSLTRTSGANTGELFF. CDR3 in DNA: TGTGCCAGCAGCTTAACTAGGACTAGCGGAGCGAACACCGGGGAGCTGTTTTTT.